These T cell receptor beta chains were read from a single sample in a study of Ad26.COV2.S vaccination and SARS-CoV-2 variants. Here immunoSEQ multiplex PCR was the method, and the copy in TCRdb shows in-frame clones only, minus some. The table lists hundreds of thousands of clones, roughly 87% of them singletons, with approximately 3.6% in the top ten. The sequences come from peripheral blood, collected in a trial of Ad26.COV2.S vaccine versus placebo. These receptors were collected from a person between 18 and 60 years old who received the Ad26.COV2.S COVID-19 vaccine or a placebo. The CDR3 runs from the conserved cysteine through the conserved F or W. A D gene is named only where the DNA matches it firmly. Clone size, where shown, is once, few, many, or a class for clones that have expanded.

d_call j_call clone_size v_call cdr3_aa cdr3_nt
NA TRBJ2-7 NA TRBV30 CAWSRRGGLEQYF TGTGCCTGGAGCCGGAGGGGGGGTCTGGAGCAGTACTTC
TRBD1 TRBJ1-3 NA TRBV5-1 CASSGQGVGNTIYF TGCGCCAGCAGCGGACAGGGAGTTGGAAACACCATATATTTT
NA TRBJ1-4 NA TRBV5-1 CASSHRATNEKLFF TGCGCCAGCAGCCACCGCGCAACTAATGAAAAACTGTTTTTT
NA TRBJ2-7 NA TRBV5-5 CASSAPYEQYF TGTGCCAGCAGCGCCCCCTACGAGCAGTACTTC
NA TRBJ1-1 NA TRBV2 CASSGRGLTEAFF TGTGCCAGCAGTGGCCGGGGCCTCACTGAAGCTTTCTTT
NA TRBJ2-7 NA TRBV13 CASSLGRGYVHEQYF TGTGCCAGCAGCTTAGGGCGAGGGTACGTCCACGAGCAGTACTTC
NA TRBJ2-6 NA TRBV5-1 CASSHGTPGANVLTF TGCGCCAGCAGCCACGGGACGCCTGGGGCCAACGTCCTGACTTTC
NA TRBJ2-6 NA TRBV6-5 CASSRRTGGPNVLTF TGTGCCAGCAGCCGCCGGACTGGGGGACCCAACGTCCTGACTTTC
NA TRBJ1-2 NA TRBV18 CASSPMEPPGYTF TGTGCCAGCTCACCAATGGAACCGCCTGGCTACACCTTC
TRBD1 TRBJ2-2 few TRBV5-6 CASSLDRGDTGELFF TGTGCCAGCAGCTTGGACAGGGGAGACACCGGGGAGCTGTTTTTT
NA TRBJ1-2 few TRBV7-9 CASSLALEGRYTF TGTGCCAGCAGCTTAGCGTTGGAGGGGCGCTACACCTTC
NA TRBJ2-7 NA TRBV7-8 CASSLAGTYEQYF TGTGCCAGCAGCTTAGCAGGAACCTACGAGCAGTACTTC
NA TRBJ1-1 NA TRBV27 CASSGGMNTEAFF TGTGCCAGCAGTGGGGGGATGAACACTGAAGCTTTCTTT
NA TRBJ1-6 NA TRBV7-9 CASSLENSPLHF TGTGCCAGCAGCTTGGAGAATTCACCCCTCCACTTT
TRBD1 TRBJ1-2 NA TRBV19 CASSIRRGRINYGYTF TGTGCCAGTAGTATTCGAAGGGGGCGCATAAACTATGGCTACACCTTC
NA TRBJ1-1 NA TRBV2 CASRVTTEAFF TGTGCCAGCCGGGTCACCACTGAAGCTTTCTTT
NA TRBJ1-2 NA TRBV25-1 CASSEYKTGGYGYTF TGTGCCAGCAGTGAATATAAGACAGGCGGCTATGGCTACACCTTC
NA TRBJ2-2 NA TRBV11-3 CASSLEYTGELFF TGTGCCAGCAGCTTAGAGTACACCGGGGAGCTGTTTTTT
NA TRBJ1-6 NA TRBV6-5 CASHNAGGTGPLHF TGTGCCAGCCATAATGCCGGCGGCACTGGGCCCCTCCACTTT
NA TRBJ1-1 NA TRBV3-1/TRBV3-2 CASSQGEGYAEAFF TGTGCCAGCAGCCAAGGTGAGGGGTATGCTGAAGCTTTCTTT
NA TRBJ1-1 NA TRBV29-1 CSVAVNTEAFF TGCAGCGTTGCGGTGAACACTGAAGCTTTCTTT
NA TRBJ2-7 NA TRBV7-8 CASSLEWTAPYEQYF TGTGCCAGCAGCTTAGAATGGACAGCTCCCTACGAGCAGTACTTC
NA TRBJ1-1 NA TRBV15 CATSKHRDLGTEAFF TGTGCCACCAGCAAACACAGGGATCTGGGCACTGAAGCTTTCTTT
NA TRBJ2-7 once TRBV10-3 CAITGHPRNEQYF TGTGCCATCACGGGACATCCACGGAACGAGCAGTACTTC
NA TRBJ1-1 few TRBV6-5 CASSSLVSTEAFF TGTGCCAGCAGTTCGCTGGTGTCCACTGAAGCTTTCTTT
NA TRBJ2-1 NA TRBV10-2 CASSEVVEQFF TGCGCCAGCAGTGAGGTGGTGGAGCAGTTCTTC
TRBD1 TRBJ1-6 NA TRBV6-6 CASRTRDREDSPLHF TGTGCCAGCAGAACCCGGGACAGGGAGGATTCACCCCTCCACTTT
NA TRBJ1-4 few TRBV5-1 CASSPGHRVANEKLFF TGCGCCAGCAGCCCTGGACACCGGGTCGCTAATGAAAAACTGTTTTTT
TRBD1 TRBJ2-7 few TRBV15 CATSRLSYRDSSYEQYF TGTGCCACCAGCAGACTGTCCTACCGGGACAGTTCCTACGAGCAGTACTTC
NA TRBJ1-2 once TRBV4-1 CASSPRGVDYGYTF TGCGCCAGCAGCCCAAGAGGCGTGGACTATGGCTACACCTTC
TRBD1 TRBJ1-2 few TRBV4-1 CASSQNRDSQYGYTF TGCGCCAGCAGCCAAAACCGGGACAGTCAATATGGCTACACCTTC
NA TRBJ1-2 NA TRBV4-2 CASSQILEGFSGYTF TGTGCCAGCAGCCAAATTCTTGAGGGGTTCTCTGGCTACACCTTC
NA TRBJ2-3 once TRBV29-1 CSVDEWTDTQYF TGCAGCGTTGACGAATGGACAGATACGCAGTATTTT
NA TRBJ2-7 NA TRBV7-3 CASSFNTGYDAYEQYF TGTGCCAGCAGCTTCAACACAGGGTATGACGCCTACGAGCAGTACTTC
NA TRBJ2-7 NA TRBV2 CASLQESSYEQYF TGTGCCAGCCTACAGGAGAGCTCCTACGAGCAGTACTTC
TRBD1 TRBJ2-7 NA TRBV5-1 CASSWTGSEQYF TGCGCCAGCAGCTGGACAGGGAGCGAGCAGTACTTC
NA TRBJ1-1 NA TRBV5-1 CASSLAEGLNTEAFF TGCGCCAGCAGCTTGGCGGAGGGGTTGAACACTGAAGCTTTCTTT